This TCR beta chain was obtained from a study of OX40 agonist ivuxolimab in advanced cancers. Across the study: At 0.01 to 10 mg/kg, ivuxolimab was administered intravenously to patients every 2 weeks. Study-level results: The antigen specificity of the peripheral T cells (those that were expanded) was not determined. Clonal expansion by week 6 occurred in CD4+ and CD8+ blood T cells (at 0.1 to 3.0 mg/kg).

About this clone: As yet, its antigen is unknown.

Profiling relied on immunoSEQ multiplex PCR, and the TCRdb table lists in-frame clones only, not all of them. The sample lists about 83,000 clones, roughly nine tenths seen once, with roughly 8.7% in the top ten. The specimen was CD4+ or CD8+ T cells sorted from blood, collected in a trial of the OX40 agonist ivuxolimab. This receptor was obtained from an adult with an advanced solid tumor such as melanoma, head and neck, liver or kidney cancer.

The CDR3 region has the DNA TGTGCCAGCAGTCCCACCGCAGGGGGCGGTTCACCCCTCCACTTT. Its translation: CASSPTAGGGSPLHF. The rearrangement uses TRBV27 and TRBJ1-6, with 8 bases aligning to TRBD1. Trimming cost V 5 bases and J 9 bases; bases outside gene matches: 9. This CDR3 is 15 amino acids long. Germline loops: CDR1 MNHEY, CDR2 SMNVEV (reference sequence).